This TCR beta chain stems from a study of blood T cell repertoires in COVID-19. Generated by immunoSEQ multiplex PCR, the TCRdb table keeps only in-frame clones and is missing some. The repertoire holds around 180,000 clones, with 70% to 90% as singletons. The CDR3 spans 12 residues. V dropped 5 bases and J dropped 6; count of bases not matched to a gene: 5. Per germline, CDR1 GTSNPN and CDR2 SVGIG (reference sequence). J is TRBJ2-7 and V is TRBV30; 9 bases agree with TRBD1. The receptor was isolated from a human donor with active or convalescent COVID-19. The donor label of this sample is uncertain. Sequenced sample: peripheral blood. The CDR3 protein is CAWDRGNPEQYF. CDR3 nucleotide sequence: TGTGCCTGGGACAGGGGGAATCCCGAGCAGTACTTC.